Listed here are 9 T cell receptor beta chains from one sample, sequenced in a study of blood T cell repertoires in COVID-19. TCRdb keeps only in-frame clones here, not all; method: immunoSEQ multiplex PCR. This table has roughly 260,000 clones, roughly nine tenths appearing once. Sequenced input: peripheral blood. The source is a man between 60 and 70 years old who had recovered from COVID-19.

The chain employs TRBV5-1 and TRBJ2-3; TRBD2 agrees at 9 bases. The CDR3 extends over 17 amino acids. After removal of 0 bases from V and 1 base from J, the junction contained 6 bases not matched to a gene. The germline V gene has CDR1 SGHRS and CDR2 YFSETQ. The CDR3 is CASSLVVLAGGTDTQYF. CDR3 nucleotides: TGCGCCAGCAGCTTGGTAGTATTAGCGGGGGGCACAGATACGCAGTATTTT.

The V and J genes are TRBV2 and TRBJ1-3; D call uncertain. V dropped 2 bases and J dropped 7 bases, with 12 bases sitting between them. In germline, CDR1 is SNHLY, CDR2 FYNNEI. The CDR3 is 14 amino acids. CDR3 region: CASSENRAGNTIYF. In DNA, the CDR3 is TGTGCCAGCAGTGAAAATCGGGCGGGGAACACCATATATTTT.

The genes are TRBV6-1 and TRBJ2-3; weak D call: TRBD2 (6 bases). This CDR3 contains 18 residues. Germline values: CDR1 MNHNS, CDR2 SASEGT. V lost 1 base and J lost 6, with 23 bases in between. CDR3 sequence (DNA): TGTGCCAGCAGTGAAGGGGCGAGGTGGCGGGGACTTGAGGATACGCAGTATTTT. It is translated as CASSEGARWRGLEDTQYF.

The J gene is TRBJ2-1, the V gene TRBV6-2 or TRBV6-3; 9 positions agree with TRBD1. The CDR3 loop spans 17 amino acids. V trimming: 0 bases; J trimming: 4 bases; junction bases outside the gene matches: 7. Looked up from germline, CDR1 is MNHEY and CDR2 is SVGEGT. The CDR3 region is CASSYSADRGEYNEQFF. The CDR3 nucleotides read TGTGCCAGCAGTTACTCGGCGGACAGGGGAGAGTACAATGAGCAGTTCTTC.

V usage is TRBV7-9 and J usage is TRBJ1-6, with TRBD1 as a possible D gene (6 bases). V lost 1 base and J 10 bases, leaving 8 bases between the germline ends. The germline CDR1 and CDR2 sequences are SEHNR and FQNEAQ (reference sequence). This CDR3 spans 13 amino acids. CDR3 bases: TGTGCCAGCAGCTTAGACAGGGTCTCACCCCTCCACTTT. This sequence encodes CASSLDRVSPLHF. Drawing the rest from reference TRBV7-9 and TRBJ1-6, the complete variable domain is DTGVSQNPRHKITKRGQNVTFRCDPISEHNRLYWYRQTLGQGPEFLTYFQNEAQLEKSRLLSDRFSAERPKGSFSTLEIQRTEQGDSAMYLCASSLDRVSPLHFGNGTRLTVT.

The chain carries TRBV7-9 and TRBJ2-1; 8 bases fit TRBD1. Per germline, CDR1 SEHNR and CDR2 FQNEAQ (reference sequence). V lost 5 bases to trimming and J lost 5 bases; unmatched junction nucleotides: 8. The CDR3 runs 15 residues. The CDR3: CASSATGQENNEQFF. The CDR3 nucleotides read TGTGCCAGCAGCGCCACGGGACAGGAAAACAATGAGCAGTTCTTC.

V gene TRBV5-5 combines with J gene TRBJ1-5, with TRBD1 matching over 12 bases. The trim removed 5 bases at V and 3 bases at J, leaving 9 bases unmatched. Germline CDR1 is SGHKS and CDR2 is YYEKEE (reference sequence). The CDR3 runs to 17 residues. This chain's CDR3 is CASSLSGTGGLNQPQHF. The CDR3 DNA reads TGTGCCAGCAGTTTATCCGGGACAGGGGGCCTCAATCAGCCCCAGCATTTT. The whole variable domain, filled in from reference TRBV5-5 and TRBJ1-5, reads DAGVTQSPTHLIKTRGQQVTLRCSPISGHKSVSWYQQVLGQGPQFIFQYYEKEERGRGNFPDRFSARQFPNYSSELNVNALLLGDSALYLCASSLSGTGGLNQPQHFGDGTRLSIL.

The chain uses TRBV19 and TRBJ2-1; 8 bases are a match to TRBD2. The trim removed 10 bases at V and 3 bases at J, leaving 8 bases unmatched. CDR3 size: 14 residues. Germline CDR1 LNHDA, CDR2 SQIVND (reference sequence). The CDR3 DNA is TGTGCCACCAGAGCGACTAGCGACTACAATGAGCAGTTCTTC. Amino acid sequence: CATRATSDYNEQFF.

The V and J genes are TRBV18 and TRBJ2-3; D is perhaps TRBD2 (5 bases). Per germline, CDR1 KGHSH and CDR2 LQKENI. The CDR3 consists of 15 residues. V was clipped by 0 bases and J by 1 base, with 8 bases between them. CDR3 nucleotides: TGTGCCAGCTCACCACCGAGGGCGGGCACAGATACGCAGTATTTT. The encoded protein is CASSPPRAGTDTQYF.